This entry lists 23 T cell receptor beta chains sequenced from one sample in a study of OX40 agonist ivuxolimab in advanced cancers. Libraries were prepared by immunoSEQ multiplex PCR; TCRdb keeps only in-frame clonotypes and omits some of them. The sample lists 60,000 or so clones, 80% to 85% occurring once. The sample was CD4+ or CD8+ T cells sorted from blood, taken in a trial of the OX40 agonist ivuxolimab. These TCRs come from an adult with an advanced solid tumor such as melanoma, head and neck, liver or kidney cancer.

The chain employs TRBV2 and TRBJ2-5; 10 nucleotides align to TRBD2. The CDR3 totals 15 residues. The V gene end was trimmed by 4 bases and the J gene end by 4 bases; junction bases not matched to a gene: 6. In germline, CDR1 is SNHLY, CDR2 FYNNEI. The CDR3 DNA sequence: TGTGCCAGCAGTGGGGAGAGACTAGCGGGAGAGACCCAGTACTTC. It translates to CASSGERLAGETQYF.

The J gene is TRBJ1-2, the V gene TRBV7-2; the D is unclear. Germline-derived CDR1 and CDR2 are SGHTA and FQGNSA. The CDR3 runs 12 residues. V was trimmed by 5 bases and J by 13 bases, leaving 17 bases between them. Written as DNA, the CDR3 is TGTGCCAGCAGCCCCCCCGGCGTACCGCTCACCTTC. Translated, it gives CASSPPGVPLTF.

In its sample, this clone was seen a few times. This chain links TRBV10-1 with TRBJ1-1; D uncertain. Trimming removed 7 bases at V and 1 base at J, with 4 bases between. From germline, CDR1 is WNHNN and CDR2 SYGVQD (reference sequence). This CDR3 has 11 amino acids. This CDR3 is CASMENTEAFF. CDR3 DNA sequence: TGCGCCAGCATGGAGAACACTGAAGCTTTCTTT.

The J gene is TRBJ2-7, the V gene TRBV5-6, with 10 bases aligning to TRBD2. The V gene end was trimmed by 1 base and the J gene end by 9 bases; junction bases not matched to a gene: 10. Looked up from germline, CDR1 is SGHDT and CDR2 is YYEEEE. The CDR3 loop spans 15 amino acids. The CDR3 loop is CASSLSLAGVLGQYF. CDR3 in DNA: TGTGCCAGCAGCTTGTCTCTAGCGGGAGTGTTGGGGCAGTACTTC.

The sample holds one count of this clone. V and J are TRBV5-4 and TRBJ2-2; TRBD2 matches 8 bases. V shed 5 bases, J shed 0 bases, and the junction held 9 bases outside the gene matches. This CDR3 contains 17 residues. The germline V gene has CDR1 SGHNT and CDR2 YYREEE (reference sequence). In DNA, the CDR3 is TGTGCCAGCAGTCCCACGGCGGGAGGAACGAACACCGGGGAGCTGTTTTTT. Translated, it gives CASSPTAGGTNTGELFF.

Only one count was recorded for this clone. One junction end does not reproduce the germline sequence, and a read error may be involved. The chain is built from TRBV2 and TRBJ2-7; tentative D call: TRBD2 (6 bases). Germline V lookup: CDR1 SNHLY, CDR2 FYNNEI. The CDR3 consists of 14 residues. CDR3 DNA sequence: TGTGCCAGCAGGGAAGCGGGTTACTCCTACGAGCAGTACTTC. Protein: CASREAGYSYEQYF.

The chain couples TRBV19 to TRBJ1-1, with a tentative D call TRBD1 (5 bases). With 0 bases removed from V and 1 base from J, the gap between germline ends came to 18 bases. There are 18 residues in the CDR3. The V gene's germline CDR1 is LNHDA and CDR2 SQIVND (reference sequence). CDR3 nucleotide sequence: TGTGCCAGTAGTATAGATAGCTTGGCCAGGGTCGGGAACACTGAAGCTTTCTTT. Encoded protein: CASSIDSLARVGNTEAFF.

J is TRBJ2-7 and V is TRBV15; no firm D call. The V gene's germline CDR1 is LNHNV and CDR2 YYDKDF (reference sequence). Between the trimmed V and J ends, which lost 6 bases and 2 bases, there was a span of 14 bases. This CDR3 is 14 amino acids long. The DNA for the CDR3 is TGTGCCACCAGTTTAGAGGTCACCGCCTACGAGCAGTACTTC. Translating it yields CATSLEVTAYEQYF.

This clone was observed a few times. The chain recombines TRBV30 with TRBJ1-1; D is possibly TRBD1 (5 bases). The CDR3 runs 13 residues. V was pared by 4 bases and J by 4 bases, with 13 bases between. Per germline, CDR1 GTSNPN and CDR2 SVGIG (reference sequence). CDR3 in amino acids: CAWTRGVGTEAFF. DNA for the CDR3: TGTGCCTGGACGAGAGGGGTCGGCACTGAAGCTTTCTTT.

The chain couples TRBV2 to TRBJ2-3; D is unresolved. CDR3 length equals 12 residues. From germline, CDR1 is SNHLY and CDR2 FYNNEI. Between the trimmed V and J ends, which lost 4 bases and 5 bases, there was a span of 7 bases. For the CDR3, the DNA is TGTGCCAGCAGTGTAACTCAAGATACGCAGTATTTT. Translated: CASSVTQDTQYF.

The V gene is TRBV19, the J gene TRBJ1-5; D is unresolved. CDR3 length equals 15 residues. Germline values: CDR1 LNHDA, CDR2 SQIVND (reference sequence). The germline V and J ends were trimmed by 3 bases and 1 base, with 10 bases remaining between them. CDR3 sequence (DNA): TGTGCCAGTAGTATCCTTCAGATAAGCAATCAGCCCCAGCATTTT. As protein: CASSILQISNQPQHF.

J is TRBJ1-2 and V is TRBV7-2; maybe TRBD1 (5 bases). The CDR3 has 16 amino acids. Germline V lookup: CDR1 SGHTA, CDR2 FQGNSA. The V end was cut by 0 bases, the J end by 5 bases, with 16 bases between. The CDR3 DNA reads TGTGCCAGCAGCTTAGCGCAAGGATCAGGGTGGTATGGCTACACCTTC. This encodes CASSLAQGSGWYGYTF.

This rearrangement joins TRBV27 to TRBJ1-1; D unresolved. This CDR3 comprises 14 residues. Between the trimmed V and J ends, which lost 8 bases and 0 bases, there was a span of 13 bases. Germline CDR1 is MNHEY and CDR2 is SMNVEV (reference sequence). CDR3 sequence (DNA): TGTGCCAGCGCTCGGAGCGGTTTGAACACTGAAGCTTTCTTT. This codes for CASARSGLNTEAFF.

The chain has TRBV6-5 and TRBJ1-2; unclear D gene. This CDR3 has 14 residues. The ends were cut back, 2 bases at V and 7 bases at J, with 14 bases in the middle. Germline assignment: CDR1 MNHEY and CDR2 SVGAGI. DNA of the CDR3: TGTGCCAGCAGTTACGGTGCCTTCGGTGGTGGCTACACCTTC. It is translated as CASSYGAFGGGYTF.

The chain combines TRBV27 with TRBJ2-6, with D perhaps matching TRBD1 or TRBD2 (5 bases each). This CDR3 is 16 amino acids long. Germline V gene lookup returns CDR1 MNHEY and CDR2 SMNVEV (reference sequence). V was pared by 5 bases and J by 2 bases, with 13 bases between. CDR3 sequence reads: CASSLVEGTGANVLTF. The CDR3 DNA is TGTGCCAGCAGTCTCGTAGAGGGGACTGGGGCCAACGTCCTGACTTTC.

This chain links TRBV14 with TRBJ2-1; 8 nucleotides match TRBD2. This CDR3 spans 13 amino acids. Germline V gene sequence: CDR1 SGHDN, CDR2 FVKESK. Trimming removed 6 bases from V and 8 bases from J; junction bases left unmatched: 6. The CDR3 here is CASRIAGSYEQFF. Written as DNA, the CDR3 is TGTGCCAGCAGAATAGCGGGATCCTATGAGCAGTTCTTC.

The rearrangement joins TRBV19 to TRBJ2-7, with 9 positions matching TRBD1. Losses at the gene ends were 2 bases for V and 1 base for J; bases not matched to a gene: 6. CDR1 is LNHDA and CDR2 is SQIVND in the germline V gene (reference sequence). CDR3 size: 16 residues. The CDR3 sequence is CASSIPLGQGSYEQYF. The CDR3 DNA is TGTGCCAGTAGTATACCGTTGGGACAGGGATCCTACGAGCAGTACTTC.

The chain has TRBV29-1 and TRBJ2-1, with 12 bases matching TRBD1. Germline loops: CDR1 SQVTM, CDR2 ANQGSEA. This CDR3 has 14 amino acids. Trimming removed 6 bases from V and 7 bases from J; junction bases left unmatched: 7. This CDR3 reads CSVAGTGGWNEQFF. CDR3 DNA: TGCAGCGTGGCCGGGACAGGGGGCTGGAATGAGCAGTTCTTC.

The chain employs TRBV5-1 and TRBJ1-3; possible D gene TRBD1, 5 bases. The CDR3 covers 15 residues. V was pared by 4 bases and J by 4 bases, with 15 bases between. CDR1 SGHRS and CDR2 YFSETQ come from the germline V gene. This CDR3 is CASSPGTTGGNTIYF. Written as DNA, the CDR3 is TGCGCCAGCAGCCCCGGGACCACGGGAGGAAACACCATATATTTT.

CDR3: CASSLTRNQPQHF. CDR3 in DNA: TGTGCCAGCAGCTTAACTCGGAATCAGCCCCAGCATTTT. V is TRBV7-2 and J is TRBJ1-5; D gene unclear. Germline CDR1 reads SGHTA; CDR2 reads FQGNSA. Trimming left V 2 bases short and J 4 bases short, with 6 bases between. The CDR3 loop spans 13 amino acids.

The chain employs TRBV14 and TRBJ1-1; the D is unclear. Germline V gene data show CDR1 as SGHDN and CDR2 as FVKESK. The CDR3 loop spans 13 amino acids. Trimming pared 8 bases from V and 3 bases from J, leaving 13 bases between. The CDR3 reads CASSTRVDTEAFF. CDR3 in DNA: TGTGCCAGCTCCACGCGGGTGGACACTGAAGCTTTCTTT.

The chain links TRBV6-5 to TRBJ2-7; 8 bases match TRBD1. V was clipped by 5 bases and J by 3 bases; unmatched bases: 6. The germline V gene has CDR1 MNHEY and CDR2 SVGAGI. The CDR3 is 14 amino acids. The CDR3: CASSARTGSYEQYF. CDR3 in DNA: TGTGCCAGCAGTGCTCGGACAGGGAGCTACGAGCAGTACTTC.

This clone was observed a single time. The rearrangement uses TRBV6-1 and TRBJ1-2; TRBD1 aligns across 7 bases. The length of the CDR3 is 14 residues. The trim removed 8 bases at V and 4 bases at J, leaving 10 bases unmatched. Germline assignment: CDR1 MNHNS and CDR2 SASEGT. The CDR3 sequence: CASSGQSQPYGYTF. The DNA of the CDR3 is TGTGCCAGCTCGGGACAGAGCCAACCCTATGGCTACACCTTC.